These 5 T cell receptor beta chains originate from one sample sequenced in a study of T cells after yellow fever vaccination. TCRdb re-called the 5' RACE reads with MiXCR, one entry per CDR3 protein. Of tens of thousands of distinct CDR3 sequences in the sample, approximately 7.5% were seen once. The material sequenced was CD8+ T cells sorted from PBMCs, taken on the day of the yellow fever booster vaccination. The source is a man aged 30 to 39 who received the YFV17D yellow fever vaccine.

This clonotype has more than one count but fewer than ten. The rearrangement links TRBV6-1 to TRBJ2-7; 10 nucleotides agree with TRBD2. V lost 7 bases and J lost 1; bases outside the gene matches: 7. The CDR3 is 15 amino acids. Per the germline V gene, CDR1 is MNHNS and CDR2 is SASEGT. The CDR3 nucleotides are TGTGCCAGCAAAGTTTCAGCGGGAGGGTCCTACGAGCAGTACTTC. This encodes CASKVSAGGSYEQYF.

This clonotype has a count of ten or more. The chain joins TRBV19 to TRBJ1-1; D perhaps matches TRBD1 (6 bases). V shed 7 bases and J shed 1 base, with 16 bases lying between them. The CDR3 loop spans 15 amino acids. Germline values: CDR1 LNHDA, CDR2 SQIVND (reference sequence). CDR3 loop: CASTPPMGQNTEAFF. DNA for the CDR3: TGTGCCAGTACCCCCCCTATGGGACAGAACACTGAAGCTTTCTTT.

V gene TRBV6-5 combines with J gene TRBJ1-1; 8 bases are shared with TRBD1. This CDR3 spans 17 amino acids. Looked up from germline, CDR1 is MNHEY and CDR2 is SVGAGI. The V and J ends lost 0 bases and 0 bases, in that order; junction bases with no gene match: 6. The CDR3, as DNA: TGTGCCAGCAGTTACTCACGGACAGGGAGAATGAACACTGAAGCTTTCTTT. Translation: CASSYSRTGRMNTEAFF.

The rearrangement uses TRBV27 and TRBJ2-1; possible D gene TRBD1, 7 bases. Germline V gives CDR1 MNHEY, CDR2 SMNVEV (reference sequence). This CDR3 spans 15 amino acids. Trimming stripped 3 bases from V and 2 bases from J, with 11 bases between. Written as DNA, the CDR3 is TGTGCCAGCAGTTTTCAGGGGGGAGCCTACAATGAGCAGTTCTTC. Residues: CASSFQGGAYNEQFF.

The V and J genes are TRBV5-2 and TRBJ2-1; TRBD2 is the table's D call, not checked against the DNA. TRBV5-2 is given as a pseudogene. The CDR3 is 19 residues long. For the CDR3, the DNA is TGTGCCAGCATTTTTGATGGGACTAGCGGGATTAAGTCCTACAATGAGCAGTTCTTC. This sequence encodes CASIFDGTSGIKSYNEQFF.